The 17 T cell receptor beta chains listed next were all sequenced from one sample in a study of response to subunit inactivated influenza vaccine. TCRdb independently ran MiXCR on the RT-PCR reads; one entry per CDR3 protein. The sample lists 180,000 or so distinct CDR3 sequences; 9.5% to 15% were seen once. Separately, the same data were catalogued under a study of T cells expressing NK-cell markers. That work states: Production of TCR beta cDNA relied on 5'RACE template switching with UMIs.

The starting material was CD8+ T cells sorted from PBMCs, obtained 11 to 12 days after vaccination. The receptors were gathered from a man aged 50 to 59 who received an inactivated influenza vaccine.

This clonotype was detected only a few times. The rearrangement uses TRBV2 and TRBJ1-1, with a tentative D call TRBD1 (6 bases). With 7 bases removed from V and 0 bases from J, the gap between germline ends came to 12 bases. In germline, CDR1 is SNHLY, CDR2 FYNNEI. The CDR3 length is 14 residues. The CDR3 DNA sequence: TGTGCCAGCACGGGGGGGCGTCTGAACACTGAAGCTTTCTTT. This gives the protein CASTGGRLNTEAFF.

This clonotype came up a few times. The rearrangement links TRBV27 to TRBJ2-1, with a tentative D call TRBD2 (6 bases). V was cut by 1 base and J by 5 bases, with 12 bases left in between. Per germline, CDR1 MNHEY and CDR2 SMNVEV (reference sequence). The CDR3 runs to 15 residues. CDR3 amino acids: CASSLYGLANNEQFF. The DNA of the CDR3 is TGTGCCAGCAGTTTATATGGGCTAGCGAACAATGAGCAGTTCTTC.

This clonotype was recorded a few times. This chain links TRBV28 with TRBJ2-2, with 8 bases lining up with TRBD1. This CDR3 has 15 residues. In germline, CDR1 is MDHEN, CDR2 SYDVKM. With 3 bases clipped from V and 5 bases from J, the junction kept 5 bases outside the gene matches. The DNA for the CDR3 is TGTGCCAGCAGTTTGACAGGGGTGGCGACCGGGGAGCTGTTTTTT. Protein: CASSLTGVATGELFF.

The gene calls are TRBV12-3 or TRBV12-4 and TRBJ1-1; no firm D call. CDR3 length: 14 amino acids. The V end was cut by 5 bases, the J end by 8 bases, with 18 bases between. The CDR3 loop is CASSHSREDGEAFF. The CDR3 DNA sequence: TGTGCCAGCAGTCACTCCCGGGAAGATGGGGAAGCTTTCTTT.

The rearrangement uses TRBV12-3 or TRBV12-4 and TRBJ2-3; 12 bases fit TRBD2. The CDR3 extends over 15 amino acids. With V trimmed by 6 bases and J by 5 bases, 6 bases remained unmatched. Here the CDR3 reads CASRQTSGRLDTQYF. The CDR3 DNA sequence: TGTGCCAGCAGGCAGACTAGCGGGAGATTAGATACGCAGTATTTT.

CDR3 amino acids: CASSEDPTSGSSHEQYF. The CDR3 bases are TGTGCCAGCAGCGAAGACCCCACTAGCGGGAGTAGTCACGAGCAGTACTTC. The genes are TRBV9 and TRBJ2-7; 11 positions match TRBD2. This CDR3 spans 17 amino acids. Germline-derived CDR1 and CDR2 are SGDLS and YYNGEE. With 3 bases clipped from V and 5 bases from J, the junction kept 13 bases outside the gene matches.

The genes are TRBV7-6 and TRBJ2-3; 14 positions match TRBD2. Germline V gives CDR1 SGHVS, CDR2 FNYEAQ. The junction had 8 bases not matched to a gene; V was cut back by 5 bases and J by 1 base. The CDR3 runs to 18 residues. The CDR3 DNA follows: TGTGCCAGCAGCCCCGTCCCGGGACTAGCGGGGGGCACAGATACGCAGTATTTT. Translated: CASSPVPGLAGGTDTQYF.

This clonotype showed up many times. The rearrangement uses TRBV6-2 or TRBV6-3 and TRBJ2-7; perhaps TRBD1 as D (6 bases). V lost 2 bases to trimming and J lost 3 bases, with 8 bases between them. Germline lookup yields CDR1 MNHEY and CDR2 SVGEGT. The CDR3 is 13 residues long. The chain's CDR3 is CASSYPDSYEQYF. The CDR3 nucleotides are TGTGCCAGCAGTTACCCGGACAGCTACGAGCAGTACTTC.

This clonotype came up a few times. The chain is built from TRBV7-8 and TRBJ2-2; no reliable D call. CDR3 length equals 15 residues. V was clipped by 1 base and J by 1 base, with 7 bases between them. Germline loops: CDR1 SGHVS, CDR2 FQNEAQ. The CDR3 spells CASSLGVRNTGELFF. As DNA, the CDR3 is TGTGCCAGCAGCTTAGGGGTCCGGAACACCGGGGAGCTGTTTTTT.

This clonotype came up a few times. The chain joins TRBV28 to TRBJ2-7; 7 nucleotides align to TRBD2. The V and J ends lost 6 bases and 4 bases, in that order; junction bases with no gene match: 9. Germline lookup yields CDR1 MDHEN and CDR2 SYDVKM. This CDR3 spans 14 amino acids. This CDR3 is CASSLSREEYEQYF. In DNA form, the CDR3 reads TGTGCCAGCAGCCTCAGCCGGGAGGAATACGAGCAGTACTTC. Variable domain in full (rest from reference TRBV28 and TRBJ2-7): DVKVTQSSRYLVKRTGEKVFLECVQDMDHENMFWYRQDPGLGLRLIYFSYDVKMKEKGDIPEGYSVSREKKERFSLILESASTNQTSMYLCASSLSREEYEQYFGPGTRLTVT.

This clonotype came up a few times. This sequence joins TRBV27 and TRBJ1-2; D perhaps matches TRBD1 (5 bases). V shed 8 bases and J shed 6 bases, with 22 bases lying between them. This CDR3 is 15 amino acids long. Germline V lookup: CDR1 MNHEY, CDR2 SMNVEV (reference sequence). The DNA for the CDR3 is TGTGCCAGCCATACCTATGGCCAGGGCGTGAATGGCTACACCTTC. Translation: CASHTYGQGVNGYTF.

This clonotype came up many times. The chain has TRBV7-9 and TRBJ2-1, with D possibly being TRBD1 or TRBD2 (5 bases each). Trimming took 8 bases from V and 3 from J, leaving 11 bases between them. Germline CDR1 SEHNR, CDR2 FQNEAQ (reference sequence). The CDR3 totals 13 residues. As DNA, the CDR3 is TGTGCCAGCCAGGGACCGCTCTACAATGAGCAGTTCTTC. Amino acids: CASQGPLYNEQFF.

This clonotype showed up just a few times. This chain connects TRBV5-1 to TRBJ2-6, with D possibly being TRBD1 (7 bases). The CDR3 is made up of 19 amino acids. The V end lost 0 bases, the J end lost 2 bases, and 18 bases lay between the germline ends. Germline CDR1 and CDR2: SGHRS and YFSETQ. The CDR3 coding sequence is TGCGCCAGCAGCTTGGCCCAGGGGGGTCCGGCTACTGGGGCCAACGTCCTGACTTTC. Protein: CASSLAQGGPATGANVLTF.

By its share, this clonotype is medium-sized (0.01 to 0.1%). The rearrangement uses TRBV2 and TRBJ2-7; the match to TRBD1 covers 10 bases. Per germline, CDR1 SNHLY and CDR2 FYNNEI. V was pared by 5 bases and J by 3 bases, with 4 bases of the junction left unmatched. There are 14 residues in the CDR3. The CDR3 coding sequence is TGTGCCAGCAGTTGGGACAGGGGCGACTACGAGCAGTACTTC. This sequence encodes CASSWDRGDYEQYF.

This rearrangement joins TRBV5-8 to TRBJ2-3, with 7 bases fitting TRBD2. Germline loops: CDR1 SGHTS, CDR2 YDEGEE. There are 16 residues in the CDR3. V shed 0 bases and J 4 bases; nucleotides not matched to a gene: 8. The CDR3 DNA sequence: TGTGCCAGCAGCTTGGAGGGGCGGGAGTTATCAGATACGCAGTATTTT. Residues: CASSLEGRELSDTQYF.

Many counts were recorded for this clonotype. The chain couples TRBV29-1 to TRBJ2-2, with D possibly matching TRBD2 (6 bases). The CDR3 spans 15 residues. V lost 3 bases and J lost 0, with 11 bases in between. Germline loops: CDR1 SQVTM, CDR2 ANQGSEA. CDR3 in DNA: TGCAGCGTTGATTTTGGAGGGGCGAACACCGGGGAGCTGTTTTTT. Translating it yields CSVDFGGANTGELFF.

This clonotype has only a few counts. V and J are TRBV15 and TRBJ1-6; no clear D. The CDR3 contains 14 residues. Trimming cost V 5 bases and J 5 bases, with 10 bases left between them. CDR1 and CDR2 (germline): LNHNV, YYDKDF (reference sequence). The CDR3 loop reads CATSAGLNNSPLHF. The CDR3 DNA follows: TGTGCCACCAGCGCTGGGCTCAATAATTCACCCCTCCACTTT.